This TCR beta chain was identified during a study of blood T cell repertoires in COVID-19. Study summary: Acute and convalescent COVID-19 samples came from the United States, Italy and Spain. Nucleic acid was either cDNA or gDNA, and it came from T cells, B-cell-depleted T cells, or PBMCs.

Per the original data handling: Reference gene primers were amplified, and this amplification served to estimate nucleated cell counts. The protocol was immunoSEQ multiplex PCR, while the TCRdb copy is restricted to in-frame clones and leaves out a portion. The V and J calls and clone size were taken over from that table, and D and trimming were inferred from the DNA. The profile covers roughly 180,000 clones, with about 86% appearing a single time and roughly 0.95% taken by the ten largest. This CDR3 spans 16 amino acids. In germline, CDR1 is SGDLS, CDR2 YYNGEE. Trimming pared 0 bases from V and 10 bases from J, leaving 20 bases between.

The sequence came from a man aged 18-30 years with acute or convalescent COVID-19. Sequenced material: peripheral blood. The chain recombines TRBV9 with TRBJ2-1, with a weak D call TRBD2 (7 bases). Written as DNA, the CDR3 is TGTGCCAGCAGCGTAGATTTGCGTGGGGGGGCGCAGGAGCAGTTCTTC. Amino acid sequence: CASSVDLRGGAQEQFF.